This is a list of T cell receptor beta chains from one sample in a study of cytomegalovirus exposure and HLA in healthy donors. The protocol was immunoSEQ multiplex PCR, while the TCRdb copy is restricted to in-frame clones and leaves out a portion. The sample yields 70,000 to 90,000 clones, less than 85% seen once. Sample: PBMCs. All receptors derive from a man in his sixties in good health and CMV-seronegative. The CDR3 runs from the conserved cysteine through the conserved F or W. Each record gives: CDR3 protein, CDR3 DNA, J gene, V gene, clone size, D gene. D genes are given only for firm matches. Rows give clone size only sometimes, using once, few, many, or a class for an expanded clone.

CASSPQGGKPNTGELFF | TGCGCCAGCAGCCCCCAAGGAGGGAAACCCAACACCGGGGAGCTGTTTTTT | TRBJ2-2 | TRBV5-1 | . | .
CASRGDSYEQYF | TGCGCCAGCAGAGGGGACTCCTACGAGCAGTACTTC | TRBJ2-7 | TRBV5-1 | . | .
CASSPRVSNEKLFF | TGTGCCAGCAGCCCTCGGGTGTCTAATGAAAAACTGTTTTTT | TRBJ1-4 | TRBV7-8 | . | .
CASSPGSGGSGNTIYF | TGTGCCAGCAGCCCTGGGAGCGGGGGCTCTGGAAACACCATATATTTT | TRBJ1-3 | TRBV7-3 | . | .
CARGGGDTGELFF | TGTGCCCGTGGTGGGGGCGACACCGGGGAGCTGTTTTTT | TRBJ2-2 | TRBV30 | . | .
CASSYFGTFYEQYF | TGTGCCAGCAGTTACTTTGGCACATTTTACGAGCAGTACTTC | TRBJ2-7 | TRBV6-5 | . | .
CSVESLGPVSYTF | TGCAGCGTTGAATCATTGGGGCCCGTAAGCTACACCTTC | TRBJ1-2 | TRBV29-1 | . | .
CASSPRGGSGTGELFF | TGCGCCAGCAGCCCTCGGGGGGGCTCGGGGACCGGGGAGCTGTTTTTT | TRBJ2-2 | TRBV4-1 | . | TRBD2
CASSSTYGTKKNTGELFF | TGTGCCAGCAGCTCCACCTACGGGACAAAAAAAAACACCGGGGAGCTGTTTTTT | TRBJ2-2 | TRBV7-9 | . | .
CASSPLAVNTGELFF | TGTGCCAGCAGTCCCCTAGCGGTGAACACCGGGGAGCTGTTTTTT | TRBJ2-2 | TRBV5-4 | . | TRBD2
CASSLRQDEKLFF | TGTGCCAGCAGCTTACGACAGGATGAAAAACTGTTTTTT | TRBJ1-4 | TRBV5-6 | . | .
CASSRLRGADTEAFF | TGTGCCAGCAGTAGGCTCCGGGGGGCGGACACTGAAGCTTTCTTT | TRBJ1-1 | TRBV6-5 | . | .
CASSVTPGNAEAFF | TGTGCCAGCAGCGTAACCCCTGGCAACGCTGAAGCTTTCTTT | TRBJ1-1 | TRBV9 | . | .
CATSPDRGWSPLHF | TGTGCCACCAGCCCGGACAGGGGATGGTCACCCCTCCACTTT | TRBJ1-6 | TRBV15 | . | TRBD1
CASSLNGRLAGVFTDTQYF | TGTGCCAGCAGCTTAAATGGTAGACTAGCGGGGGTGTTCACAGATACGCAGTATTTT | TRBJ2-3 | TRBV7-3 | . | TRBD2
CASSKATSGGPQETQYF | TGTGCCAGCAGCAAAGCCACTAGCGGGGGGCCCCAAGAGACCCAGTACTTC | TRBJ2-5 | TRBV21-1 | . | .
CASSAMAHLSGKQETQYF | TGTGCCAGCAGCGCCATGGCTCATCTTAGCGGGAAACAAGAGACCCAGTACTTC | TRBJ2-5 | TRBV2 | . | TRBD2
CASSVGAGSTDTQYF | TGTGCCAGCAGCGTAGGGGCAGGGAGCACAGATACGCAGTATTTT | TRBJ2-3 | TRBV9 | . | .
CASSGGGPHYNEQFF | TGTGCCAGCAGTGGAGGGGGCCCCCATTACAATGAGCAGTTCTTC | TRBJ2-1 | TRBV2 | . | TRBD1
CASSPRTGGTDYGYTF | TGTGCCAGCTCACCGAGGACAGGGGGGACCGACTATGGCTACACCTTC | TRBJ1-2 | TRBV18 | . | TRBD1
CASSLRTAFYNEQFF | TGTGCCAGCAGCTTACGGACAGCTTTCTACAATGAGCAGTTCTTC | TRBJ2-1 | TRBV5-6 | . | .
CASSPGQGAYEQYF | TGTGCCAGCAGCCCTGGACAGGGGGCCTACGAGCAGTACTTC | TRBJ2-7 | TRBV2 | . | TRBD1
CASRATGATNEKLFF | TGCGCCAGCAGGGCTACAGGGGCAACTAATGAAAAACTGTTTTTT | TRBJ1-4 | TRBV5-1 | few | TRBD1
CASSSIAGTDDQPQHF | TGTGCCAGCAGCTCCATCGCCGGGACAGACGATCAGCCCCAGCATTTT | TRBJ1-5 | TRBV12-1 | . | .
CASSPNSPETGSGNTIYF | TGTGCCAGTAGTCCCAACTCCCCGGAGACAGGCTCTGGAAACACCATATATTTT | TRBJ1-3 | TRBV19 | . | .
CASSYLVAGDTDTQYF | TGTGCCAGCAGTTACTTGGTAGCGGGGGACACAGATACGCAGTATTTT | TRBJ2-3 | TRBV6-6 | . | TRBD2
CASSYGLSYEQYF | TGTGCCAGCAGCTACGGACTCTCCTACGAGCAGTACTTC | TRBJ2-7 | TRBV13 | . | .
CASSSPGTGSEKLFF | TGTGCCAGCAGCTCTCCCGGGACAGGGAGTGAAAAACTGTTTTTT | TRBJ1-4 | TRBV9 | . | TRBD1
CASSLVANTEAFF | TGTGCCAGCAGCTTAGTGGCAAACACTGAAGCTTTCTTT | TRBJ1-1 | TRBV11-2 | . | .